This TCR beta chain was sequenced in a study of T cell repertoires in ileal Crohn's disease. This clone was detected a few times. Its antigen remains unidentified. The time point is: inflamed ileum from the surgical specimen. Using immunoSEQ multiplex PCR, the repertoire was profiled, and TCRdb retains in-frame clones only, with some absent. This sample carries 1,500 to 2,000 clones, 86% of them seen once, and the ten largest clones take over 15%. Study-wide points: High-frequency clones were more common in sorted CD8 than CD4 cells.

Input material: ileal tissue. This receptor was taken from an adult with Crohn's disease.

CDR3 bases: TGTGCCAGCAGCTTTAGTACGGGCGGGGCCAACGTCCTGACTTTC. Its translation: CASSFSTGGANVLTF. The chain has TRBV7-3 and TRBJ2-6; D not certain. The ends were cut back, 3 bases at V and 4 bases at J, with 10 bases in the middle. The CDR3 is made up of 15 amino acids. Germline V gives CDR1 SGHTA, CDR2 FQGTGA.